Judged by abundance, the clone carrying this T cell receptor beta chain is medium-sized. What it binds is unknown. This specimen belongs to a study of spatial heterogeneity in lung cancer. Study-wide points: Expanded alpha and beta TCR counts within tumors tracked tumor mutation counts.

Regarding time point: sample taken at primary tumor resection. The donor population consisted of approximately 70 patients with untreated, early-stage non-small cell lung cancer. Unsorted tumor, nontumor lung tissue or cryopreserved PBMC supplied the whole RNA. The library protocol tagged each TCR cDNA with a unique molecular identifier. One entry per CDR3 protein, called by TCRdb with MiXCR from the 5' RACE reads. This sample has about 5,700 distinct CDR3 sequences, with 16% found just once. The CDR3 runs 15 residues. The V gene lost 0 bases and the J gene lost 2 bases, with 8 bases spanning the gap. Germline lookup yields CDR1 LGHDT and CDR2 YNNKEL (reference sequence).

The sample consisted of lung tumor tissue, taken at surgery. The gene calls are TRBV3-1 and TRBJ2-1; D uncertain. This sequence was found in a male donor with early-stage non-small cell lung cancer. CDR3 DNA: TGTGCCAGCAGCCAAGATTCTAAGGCCTACAATGAGCAGTTCTTC. Translation: CASSQDSKAYNEQFF.